The 27 T cell receptor beta chains listed next were all sequenced from one sample in a study of shared clonotypes between healthy human individuals. The naive CD8 population came from CD45RO-negative cells selected for CCR7, without terminally differentiated effector memory CD45RA+ cells. Libraries were prepared by immunoSEQ multiplex PCR; TCRdb keeps only in-frame clonotypes and omits some of them. The sample holds under 850,000 clones, around 93% seen once. Sequences were obtained from naive CD8+ T cells sorted from blood. The receptors shown here come from a man aged 30 to 45 in good health.

The chain carries TRBV9 and TRBJ2-2; no clear D. Germline V gives CDR1 SGDLS, CDR2 YYNGEE. V dropped 4 bases and J dropped 10 bases, with 11 bases sitting between them. This CDR3 has 12 residues. This CDR3 reads CASSPVPEELFF. The CDR3, as DNA: TGTGCCAGCAGCCCTGTCCCCGAGGAGCTGTTTTTT.

The chain carries TRBV7-9 and TRBJ1-3; D is unclear. V lost 2 bases, J lost 2 bases, and 7 bases lay in between. The CDR3 covers 14 residues. Germline V lookup: CDR1 SEHNR, CDR2 FQNEAQ (reference sequence). The CDR3 DNA follows: TGTGCCAGCAGCTTATTTACAGCTGGAAACACCATATATTTT. It is translated as CASSLFTAGNTIYF.

V usage is TRBV7-9 and J usage is TRBJ2-7; 9 nucleotides match TRBD1. V gave up 5 bases and J gave up 2 bases; unmatched junction bases: 4. This CDR3 region has 14 residues. Germline loops: CDR1 SEHNR, CDR2 FQNEAQ (reference sequence). CDR3 protein: CASSAGTGPYEQYF. The DNA for the CDR3 is TGTGCCAGCAGCGCCGGGACAGGGCCCTACGAGCAGTACTTC.

J is TRBJ1-2 and V is TRBV2; tentatively, D is TRBD1 (5 bases). This CDR3 comprises 13 residues. V was trimmed by 8 bases and J by 5 bases, leaving 15 bases between them. CDR1 is SNHLY and CDR2 is FYNNEI in the germline V gene. CDR3 sequence (DNA): TGTGCCAGCGATGTACGGGACGGATATGGCTACACCTTC. As protein: CASDVRDGYGYTF.

This chain uses TRBV9 with TRBJ2-2, with 7 bases lining up with TRBD2. Germline CDR1 reads SGDLS; CDR2 reads YYNGEE. The J segment lost 7 bases and the V segment lost 3 bases, leaving 6 bases of the junction unmatched. The CDR3 is 14 amino acids. The CDR3 protein is CASSAGGMSGELFF. CDR3 bases: TGTGCCAGCAGCGCCGGGGGGATGAGCGGGGAGCTGTTTTTT.

The chain has TRBV5-1 and TRBJ1-3; no definite D call. The ends were cut back, 0 bases at V and 1 base at J, with 17 bases in the middle. The CDR3 runs to 18 residues. Germline CDR1 and CDR2: SGHRS and YFSETQ. The CDR3 coding sequence is TGCGCCAGCAGCTTGGCCGGACTTCCCGTGGGTTCTGGAAACACCATATATTTT. This translates into CASSLAGLPVGSGNTIYF.

This clone appeared a single time. V usage is TRBV27 and J usage is TRBJ2-1; 8 bases align to TRBD1. Germline CDR1 MNHEY, CDR2 SMNVEV (reference sequence). The CDR3 totals 17 residues. J gave up 1 base and V 5 bases, and 10 bases lay outside the gene matches. The CDR3 is CASSGIGQGYSYNEQFF. DNA of the CDR3: TGTGCCAGCAGTGGGATCGGACAGGGTTATTCCTACAATGAGCAGTTCTTC.

The chain employs TRBV6-1 and TRBJ1-1; D call uncertain. The CDR3 is 12 amino acids. Trimming removed 4 bases from V and 3 bases from J, with 6 bases in between. Germline V CDR1 and CDR2: MNHNS, SASEGT. CDR3 bases: TGTGCCAGCAGTGTCTGGGACACTGAAGCTTTCTTT. This codes for CASSVWDTEAFF.

The chain uses TRBV7-9 and TRBJ2-1; TRBD2 agrees at 15 bases. This CDR3 region has 17 residues. The germline V gene encodes CDR1 SEHNR and CDR2 FQNEAQ (reference sequence). V dropped 4 bases and J dropped 8; count of bases not matched to a gene: 9. The CDR3: CASSSRTSGRVPDEQFF. The CDR3 DNA follows: TGTGCCAGCAGCTCCCGGACTAGCGGGAGGGTACCCGATGAGCAGTTCTTC.

The count of this clone is one. The chain carries TRBV29-1 and TRBJ2-3; weak D call: TRBD1 (6 bases). The germline V gene has CDR1 SQVTM and CDR2 ANQGSEA. V lost 5 bases and J lost 4, with 22 bases in between. This CDR3 is 16 amino acids long. The CDR3 protein is CSVLGLDRPSPDTQYF. CDR3 in DNA: TGCAGCGTTTTGGGGCTCGACAGGCCCTCCCCAGATACGCAGTATTTT.

The chain has TRBV28 and TRBJ2-7; D gene ambiguous. CDR3 size: 13 residues. V was cut by 3 bases and J by 4 bases, with 10 bases left in between. Germline V CDR1 and CDR2: MDHEN, SYDVKM. DNA for the CDR3: TGTGCCAGCAGTTTCGTTGGCACGTACGAGCAGTACTTC. It is translated as CASSFVGTYEQYF.

J is TRBJ2-7 and V is TRBV15; D gene uncertain. V lost 0 bases, J lost 1 base, and 13 bases lay in between. The germline CDR1 and CDR2 sequences are LNHNV and YYDKDF (reference sequence). The CDR3 runs to 16 residues. The CDR3 loop is CATSRDVSVTSYEQYF. The CDR3 DNA follows: TGTGCCACCAGCAGAGATGTATCCGTGACTTCCTACGAGCAGTACTTC.

This clone was seen only once. The chain is built from TRBV4-1 and TRBJ2-2; TRBD2 matches at 12 bases. Germline CDR1 and CDR2: MGHRA and YSYEKL. V lost 2 bases to trimming and J lost 7 bases; unmatched junction nucleotides: 5. The CDR3 has 16 residues. The DNA of the CDR3 is TGCGCCAGCAGCCAACGCCTAGCGGGAGGGGGCGGGGAGCTGTTTTTT. Encoded protein: CASSQRLAGGGGELFF.

The chain employs TRBV27 and TRBJ2-7; possibly TRBD1 or TRBD2 for D (5 bases each). The CDR3 extends over 15 amino acids. V dropped 6 bases and J dropped 2 bases, with 17 bases sitting between them. CDR1 and CDR2 (germline): MNHEY, SMNVEV (reference sequence). The CDR3: CASSPTGLIAYEQYF. The CDR3 coding sequence is TGTGCCAGCAGCCCTACAGGACTGATAGCCTACGAGCAGTACTTC.

This chain joins TRBV23-1 and TRBJ2-5; no definite D call. TRBV23-1 is annotated as an ORF whose role is uncertain. The CDR3 consists of 13 residues. V was cut by 0 bases and J by 4 bases, with 6 bases left in between. The CDR3 region is CASSQSSVETQYF. The CDR3 nucleotides read TGCGCCAGCAGTCAATCGTCGGTAGAGACCCAGTACTTC.

The chain uses TRBV9 and TRBJ2-1, with D possibly matching TRBD1 (5 bases). With 4 bases removed from V and 0 bases from J, the gap between germline ends came to 11 bases. This CDR3 is 15 amino acids long. CDR1 SGDLS and CDR2 YYNGEE come from the germline V gene. The DNA of the CDR3 is TGTGCCAGCAGCCCTGTTCAGGGCTCCTACAATGAGCAGTTCTTC. It translates to CASSPVQGSYNEQFF.

This rearrangement joins TRBV4-1 to TRBJ2-4; 9 bases line up with TRBD1. CDR1 is MGHRA and CDR2 is YSYEKL in the germline V gene. The CDR3 sequence is 17 residues long. J lost 1 base, V lost 0 bases, and 4 bases had no gene match. In DNA form, the CDR3 reads TGCGCCAGCAGCCAAGAGGGACAGGGACTTGCCAAAAACATTCAGTACTTC. Its translation: CASSQEGQGLAKNIQYF.

This chain links TRBV5-5 with TRBJ1-1; D gene ambiguous. Germline V gene data show CDR1 as SGHKS and CDR2 as YYEKEE (reference sequence). Trimming removed 5 bases at V and 4 bases at J, with 18 bases between. The CDR3 consists of 15 residues. The CDR3 DNA reads TGTGCCAGCAGTTTAGACGGAATGGTTGGCACTGAAGCTTTCTTT. Residues: CASSLDGMVGTEAFF.

V and J are TRBV5-6 and TRBJ2-7; possible D gene TRBD1, 6 bases. This CDR3 is built from 14 residues. The ends were cut back, 4 bases at V and 4 bases at J, with 15 bases in the middle. Germline CDR1 is SGHDT and CDR2 is YYEEEE. The CDR3 bases are TGTGCCAGCAGCCCCGAAGACAGGTTATACGAGCAGTACTTC. The encoded protein is CASSPEDRLYEQYF.

Worth noting for this clone: Within the sample, other DNA sequences also encode this same CDR3. The chain couples TRBV27 to TRBJ1-5; TRBD1 might be the D (6 bases). The CDR3 length is 14 residues. V dropped 2 bases and J dropped 2 bases, with 7 bases sitting between them. CDR1 and CDR2 (germline): MNHEY, SMNVEV (reference sequence). CDR3 DNA sequence: TGTGCCAGCAGTTTAAGGGGGGGCAATCAGCCCCAGCATTTT. Residues: CASSLRGGNQPQHF.

The chain is built from TRBV7-3 and TRBJ2-5, with 8 positions matching TRBD1. Germline CDR1 SGHTA, CDR2 FQGTGA. Unmatched junction bases numbered 10, after V lost 5 bases and J lost 8 bases. The CDR3 has 14 residues. In nucleotides, the CDR3 is TGTGCCAGCAGCCCCGGACAGGGAGAGGATACCCAGTACTTC. It yields the protein CASSPGQGEDTQYF.

V and J are TRBV5-4 and TRBJ2-2; TRBD2 agrees at 11 bases. Germline CDR1 SGHNT, CDR2 YYREEE (reference sequence). J was trimmed by 1 base and V by 5 bases; bases with no gene match: 4. The CDR3 contains 16 residues. CDR3 residues: CASSGTSGENTGELFF. The DNA for the CDR3 is TGTGCCAGCAGTGGGACTAGCGGAGAGAACACCGGGGAGCTGTTTTTT.

Notes on this clone: Other DNA sequences of this sample code for an identical CDR3. The chain recombines TRBV27 with TRBJ2-1, with D possibly matching TRBD2 (6 bases). Germline assignment: CDR1 MNHEY and CDR2 SMNVEV (reference sequence). This CDR3 spans 15 amino acids. Trimming shortened V by 6 bases and J by 4 bases, and 16 bases separated the two germline ends. The DNA for the CDR3 is TGTGCCAGCAGCTCCGGGACTTCACTATACAATGAGCAGTTCTTC. It is translated as CASSSGTSLYNEQFF.

The chain combines TRBV5-4 with TRBJ1-2; D is unclear. V lost 7 bases to trimming and J lost 4 bases, with 8 bases between them. The germline gives CDR1 SGHNT, CDR2 YYREEE (reference sequence). The CDR3 covers 11 residues. CDR3 residues: CASGETYGYTF. The CDR3 DNA reads TGTGCCAGCGGAGAAACCTATGGCTACACCTTC.

The chain couples TRBV28 to TRBJ2-5, with 11 bases identical to TRBD2. J gave up 4 bases and V 4 bases, and 11 bases lay outside the gene matches. Germline-derived CDR1 and CDR2 are MDHEN and SYDVKM. This CDR3 has 17 amino acids. The CDR3 region has the DNA TGTGCCAGCAGTTCACTACTAGCGGGAGTGGGGGGAGAGACCCAGTACTTC. It yields the protein CASSSLLAGVGGETQYF.

This chain connects TRBV19 to TRBJ2-1, with D possibly TRBD2 on 5 matching bases. CDR3 length: 16 amino acids. Germline V lookup: CDR1 LNHDA, CDR2 SQIVND (reference sequence). V was pared by 4 bases and J by 2 bases, with 15 bases between. In DNA, the CDR3 is TGTGCCAGTAGTACCCTACGGGGAGAGGCCTACAATGAGCAGTTCTTC. The encoded protein is CASSTLRGEAYNEQFF. The variable domain in full, with the rest retrieved from reference TRBV19 and TRBJ2-1, is DGGITQSPKYLFRKEGQNVTLSCEQNLNHDAMYWYRQDPGQGLRLIYYSQIVNDFQKGDIAEGYSVSREKKESFPLTVTSAQKNPTAFYLCASSTLRGEAYNEQFFGPGTRLTVL.

The genes are TRBV10-1 and TRBJ2-7; TRBD2 matches 8 bases. The CDR3 runs to 16 residues. V lost 5 bases, J lost 3 bases, and 12 bases stayed unmatched. CDR1 is WNHNN, CDR2 SYGVQD, per germline (reference sequence). The CDR3 sequence: CASSPGGTDPYYEQYF. Here the CDR3 DNA reads TGCGCCAGCAGTCCGGGGGGGACGGACCCTTACTACGAGCAGTACTTC.